This T cell receptor beta chain was sequenced for a study of T-cell reconstitution after alpha-beta-depleted transplantation in children. CDR3 length equals 16 residues. Trimming took 3 bases from V and 5 from J; bases not matched to a gene: 6. Germline V gene sequence: CDR1 MGHRA, CDR2 YSYEKL. Unique molecular identifiers were built into the TCRbeta library. A single record per CDR3 protein comes from TCRdb applying MiXCR to the PCR reads. The sample lists nearly 550,000 distinct CDR3 sequences, around 19% occurring once. The sample in question was PBMCs from the stem cell graft donor, obtained from the stem cell graft. This TCR was sampled from a human donor who donated a stem cell graft to a child with acute lymphoblastic leukemia. This sequence joins TRBV4-1 and TRBJ2-1; 11 nucleotides agree with TRBD2. The CDR3 sequence is CASSHPSGRRDNEQFF. The CDR3 nucleotides are TGCGCCAGCAGCCACCCTAGCGGGAGGAGGGACAATGAGCAGTTCTTC.